Listed below are T cell receptor beta chains from one sample, sequenced in a study of persistence of HIV-infected CD4 T cells. Produced via immunoSEQ multiplex PCR; TCRdb's table is partial and in-frame only. Here the sample spans around 39,000 clones, roughly 90% being singletons. These receptors' targets are unknown. Sample: CD4+ T cells sorted from PBMCs after 18-hour stimulation, taken from a patient who received antiretroviral therapy. The receptors were sampled from an adult man with HIV who was CMV-seropositive. Each CDR3 is given with its conserved first and last residue. Clone size, where shown, is once, few, many, or a class for clones that have expanded.

J: TRBJ2-5; V: TRBV6-6; size: -; length: 14; CDR3: CASSRLAGDQTQYF
J: TRBJ1-2; V: TRBV19; size: -; length: 14; CDR3: CASKGGGRVVGYTF
J: TRBJ2-3; V: TRBV7-2; size: -; length: 18; CDR3: CASSQNPGLAGGSGTQYF
J: TRBJ2-3; V: TRBV9; size: -; length: 18; CDR3: CASSRGTSGGRDTDTQYF
J: TRBJ1-5; V: TRBV24-1; size: -; length: 15; CDR3: CATSDGRAFFKPQHF
J: TRBJ1-5; V: TRBV3-1/TRBV3-2; size: -; length: 16; CDR3: CASSQDTLVPNQPQHF
J: TRBJ1-5; V: TRBV2; size: once; length: 13; CDR3: CASSDHRNQPQHF
J: TRBJ1-1; V: TRBV19; size: once; length: 13; CDR3: CASNTGGYTEAFF
J: TRBJ2-1; V: TRBV25-1; size: -; length: 15; CDR3: CASSRIRQGDNEQFF
J: TRBJ1-2; V: TRBV14; size: -; length: 15; CDR3: CASSQEVGASYGYTF
J: TRBJ2-3; V: TRBV9; size: -; length: 16; CDR3: CASSVVSSVGTDTQYF
J: TRBJ2-5; V: TRBV7-3; size: -; length: 13; CDR3: CASSPPGSETQYF
J: TRBJ1-5; V: TRBV2; size: -; length: 13; CDR3: CASSEVRDQPQHF
J: TRBJ1-4; V: TRBV7-9; size: -; length: 14; CDR3: CASSDRTGREKLFF
J: TRBJ1-2; V: TRBV11-2; size: -; length: 14; CDR3: CASSELGGLYGYTF
J: TRBJ2-7; V: TRBV24-1; size: -; length: 17; CDR3: CATSGGGAGAQAYEQYF
J: TRBJ2-7; V: TRBV20-1; size: -; length: 14; CDR3: CSASDRVSPYEQYF
J: TRBJ1-3; V: TRBV2; size: -; length: 17; CDR3: CASSETLDRGGGNTIYF
J: TRBJ2-7; V: TRBV7-3; size: once; length: 13; CDR3: CASSSESSYEQYF
J: TRBJ2-2; V: TRBV5-1; size: -; length: 14; CDR3: CASSLSSMPGELFF
J: TRBJ2-5; V: TRBV27; size: -; length: 14; CDR3: CASRGAQGGQTQYF
J: TRBJ2-1; V: TRBV24-1; size: -; length: 15; CDR3: CATSDRQGGDGEQFF
J: TRBJ2-7; V: TRBV6-2/TRBV6-3; size: -; length: 14; CDR3: CASSYLGSTYEQYF
J: TRBJ2-6; V: TRBV3-1/TRBV3-2; size: -; length: 14; CDR3: CASSQDIGANVLTF
J: TRBJ1-5; V: TRBV6-1; size: -; length: 14; CDR3: CASSDRDGYQPQHF
J: TRBJ1-1; V: TRBV10-3; size: -; length: 15; CDR3: CAIRQGSAMNTEAFF
J: TRBJ1-3; V: TRBV18; size: -; length: 14; CDR3: CASSATASGNTIYF